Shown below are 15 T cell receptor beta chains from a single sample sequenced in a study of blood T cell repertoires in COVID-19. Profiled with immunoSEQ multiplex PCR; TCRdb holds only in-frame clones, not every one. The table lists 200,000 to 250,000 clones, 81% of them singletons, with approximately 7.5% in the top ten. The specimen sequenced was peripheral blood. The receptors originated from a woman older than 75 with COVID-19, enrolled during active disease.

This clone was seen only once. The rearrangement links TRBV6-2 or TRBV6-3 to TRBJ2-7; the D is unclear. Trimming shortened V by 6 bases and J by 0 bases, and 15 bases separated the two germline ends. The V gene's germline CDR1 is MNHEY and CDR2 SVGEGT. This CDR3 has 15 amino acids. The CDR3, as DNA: TGTGCCAGCAGCGAGGCGACCGTGAGCTCCTACGAGCAGTACTTC. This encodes CASSEATVSSYEQYF.

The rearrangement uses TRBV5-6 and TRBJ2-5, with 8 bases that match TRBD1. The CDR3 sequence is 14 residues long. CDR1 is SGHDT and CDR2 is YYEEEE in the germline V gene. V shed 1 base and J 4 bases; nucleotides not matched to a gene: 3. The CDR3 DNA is TGTGCCAGCAGCTTGTTACAGGGGGGAGAGACCCAGTACTTC. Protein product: CASSLLQGGETQYF.

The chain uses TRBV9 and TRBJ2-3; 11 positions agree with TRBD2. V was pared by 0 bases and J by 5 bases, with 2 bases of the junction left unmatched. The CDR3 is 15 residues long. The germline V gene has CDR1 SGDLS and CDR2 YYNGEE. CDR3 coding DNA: TGTGCCAGCAGCGTAGCGGGGACTAGCGGAGATACGCAGTATTTT. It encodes CASSVAGTSGDTQYF.

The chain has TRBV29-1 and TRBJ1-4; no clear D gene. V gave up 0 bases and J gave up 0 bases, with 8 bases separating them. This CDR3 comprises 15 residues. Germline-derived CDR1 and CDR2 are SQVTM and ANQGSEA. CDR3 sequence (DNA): TGCAGCGTTGAAGACCAGGTTGCAACTAATGAAAAACTGTTTTTT. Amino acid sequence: CSVEDQVATNEKLFF.

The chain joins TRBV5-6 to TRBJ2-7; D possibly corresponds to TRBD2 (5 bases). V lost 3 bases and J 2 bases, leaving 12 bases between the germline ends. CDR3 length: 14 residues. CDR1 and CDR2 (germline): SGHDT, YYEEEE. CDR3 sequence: CASSWRRRAYEQYF. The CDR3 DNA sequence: TGTGCCAGCAGCTGGAGGAGGAGAGCCTACGAGCAGTACTTC.

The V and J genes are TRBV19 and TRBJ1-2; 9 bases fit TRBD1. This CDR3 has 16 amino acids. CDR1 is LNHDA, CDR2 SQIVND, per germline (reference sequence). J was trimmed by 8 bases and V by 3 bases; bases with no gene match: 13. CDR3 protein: CASSIDFTGTGGGYTF. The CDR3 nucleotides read TGTGCCAGTAGTATTGATTTTACGGGTACAGGGGGCGGCTACACCTTC.

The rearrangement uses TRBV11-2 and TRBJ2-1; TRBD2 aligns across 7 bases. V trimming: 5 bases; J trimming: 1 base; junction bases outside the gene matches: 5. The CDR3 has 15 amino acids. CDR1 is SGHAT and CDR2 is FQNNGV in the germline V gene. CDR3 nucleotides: TGTGCCAGCAGCGCCCGGGACTATTCCTACAATGAGCAGTTCTTC. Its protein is CASSARDYSYNEQFF.

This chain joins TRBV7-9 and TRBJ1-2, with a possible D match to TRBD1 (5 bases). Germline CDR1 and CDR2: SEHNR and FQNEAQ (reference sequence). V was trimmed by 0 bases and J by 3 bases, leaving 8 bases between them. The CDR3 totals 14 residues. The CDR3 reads CASSLAGVDYGYTF. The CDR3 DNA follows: TGTGCCAGCAGCTTAGCAGGGGTGGACTATGGCTACACCTTC.

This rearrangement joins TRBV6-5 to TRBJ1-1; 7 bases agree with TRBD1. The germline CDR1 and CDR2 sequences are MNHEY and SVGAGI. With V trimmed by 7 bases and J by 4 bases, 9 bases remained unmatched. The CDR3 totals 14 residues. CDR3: CASIIQGVGTEAFF. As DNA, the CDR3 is TGTGCCAGCATCATCCAGGGGGTAGGCACTGAAGCTTTCTTT.

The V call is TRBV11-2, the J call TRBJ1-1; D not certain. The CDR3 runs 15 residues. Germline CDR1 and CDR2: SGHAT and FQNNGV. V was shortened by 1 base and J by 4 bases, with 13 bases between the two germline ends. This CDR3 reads CASSLVAQRGTEAFF. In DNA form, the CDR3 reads TGTGCCAGCAGCTTAGTTGCCCAGAGAGGCACTGAAGCTTTCTTT.

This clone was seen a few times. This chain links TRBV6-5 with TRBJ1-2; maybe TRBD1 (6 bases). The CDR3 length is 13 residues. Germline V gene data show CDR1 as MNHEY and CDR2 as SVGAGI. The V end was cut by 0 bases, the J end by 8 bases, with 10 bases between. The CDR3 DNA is TGTGCCAGCAGTTACTCAGGGGGAGGGGGCTACACCTTC. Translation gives CASSYSGGGGYTF.

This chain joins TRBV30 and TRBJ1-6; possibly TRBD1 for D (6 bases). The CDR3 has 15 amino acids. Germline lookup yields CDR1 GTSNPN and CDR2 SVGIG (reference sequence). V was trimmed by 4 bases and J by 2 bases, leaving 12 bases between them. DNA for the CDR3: TGTGCCTGGACATCTCGGACAGCCTATAATTCACCCCTCCACTTT. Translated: CAWTSRTAYNSPLHF.

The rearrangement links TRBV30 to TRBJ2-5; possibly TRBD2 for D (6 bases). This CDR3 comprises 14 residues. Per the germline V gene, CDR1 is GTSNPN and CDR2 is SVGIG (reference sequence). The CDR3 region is CALERTFAGETQYF. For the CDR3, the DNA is TGTGCTTTGGAGAGGACCTTCGCGGGGGAGACCCAGTACTTC.

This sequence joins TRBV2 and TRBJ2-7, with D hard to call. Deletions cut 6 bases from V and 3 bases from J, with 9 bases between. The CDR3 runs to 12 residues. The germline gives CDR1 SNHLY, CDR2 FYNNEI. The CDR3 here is CASRIIGYEQYF. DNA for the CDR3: TGTGCCAGCAGGATTATCGGCTACGAGCAGTACTTC.

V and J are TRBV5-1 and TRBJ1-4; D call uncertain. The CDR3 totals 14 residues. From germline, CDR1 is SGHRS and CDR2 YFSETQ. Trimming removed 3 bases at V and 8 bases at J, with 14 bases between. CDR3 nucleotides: TGCGCCAGCAGCTCGGACCATGGAGGAGAAAAACTGTTTTTT. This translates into CASSSDHGGEKLFF.